This entry is about one T cell receptor (beta chain). It has no known antigen specificity. The input lacks base qualities; no much larger clone sits a single base away. The cohort comprised fewer than 750 healthy bone marrow donors. All cohort members were sampled while nominally healthy, although unrecorded immune exposures were likely present. The donor was CMV seropositive and was included in the group of 300 or so seropositive cohort members. A peripheral blood sample was provided by each donor, and peripheral blood mononuclear cells were used for TCR beta sequencing. Genomic DNA extraction from the blood cell samples was performed with the Qiagen DNeasy Blood Extraction Kit. Measured from the cysteine to the phenylalanine, the CDR3 is 15 residues long. The kept DNA is CDR3 alone, 45 bases in frame from the first base. CDR1 is given as MNHEY and CDR2 as SMNVEV, both from the germline V gene (reference sequence). Between the V and J ends, shortened by 2 bases and 4 bases respectively, the junction contains 14 bases.

The data are from a study of cytomegalovirus exposure and HLA in healthy donors listed by TCRdb under 2017. In the study overall: An earlier analysis of several hundred of the donors reported around 280 Gb of sequence data and 100 million to 120 million unique TCR beta sequences obtained from roughly 180 million T cells. Class I and class II HLA loci were covered by the typing at four-digit resolution. To study patterns of TCR occurrence, a later analysis re-analyzed previously published TCR beta repertoires from 700 or so donors and added high-resolution HLA genotyping. Genome-wide SNP genotypes for about 55% of the roughly 670 donors were used in a later genetic analysis, which treated that subset as a discovery cohort. To predict cytomegalovirus infection status, the study brought together high-throughput TCR immunosequencing, statistical association of individual TCRs with disease status, and machine learning. An early release that covered approximately 600 HLA-typed donors contained around 300 gigabases of sequencing data and 65 million to 100 million unique TCR sequences. About five DR-DQ haplotypes were treated as single units for association and clustering because of strong linkage in the cohort. A separate validation cohort of over 95 different subjects was used in addition to the approximately 670-subject first cohort. Donor age, sex, ethnicity and CMV serostatus were compiled together with the repertoire data. An earlier analysis of 450 to 750 of the donors used high-throughput TCR beta sequencing to judge whether each TCR beta V gene segment behaved as functional or pseudogenic. All discovery cohort repertoires had been generated on a single sequencing platform. Of the roughly 400 genotyped donors, 65% to 90% were placed in the genetic ancestry cluster associated with self-reported Caucasian donors. In the later analysis, no new phenotypic data were used to find candidate immune exposures; instead, reliance was placed on TCR beta sequences and their occurrence across donors. The number of donors typed differed by locus, with about 629-630 for A, B, C, DRB1 and DQB1, approximately 500 for DQA1, about 610 for DPA1, and some 450 for DPB1. The study aimed to test whether signatures of past pathogen exposure could be identified by cataloging public T cell receptors. The study used immunosequencing to profile the T cell repertoires of 670 or so subjects and linked those repertoires to cytomegalovirus serostatus. On average, about 240,000 unique TCR beta nucleotide sequences were sequenced per donor among fewer than 500 genotyped donors of the cohort, with 15% to 20% of those sequences being non-productive.

Receptor libraries were prepared by the immunoSEQ multiplex PCR assay. For the multiplex PCR, a mixture combining 60 forward primers for TCR Vbeta segments and 13 reverse primers for TCR Jbeta segments was used. Amplification of the CDR3 region of rearranged TCR beta genes was performed with a multiplex PCR assay on genomic DNA. Amplified TCR beta libraries were sequenced as 87-base-pair reads on the Illumina HiSeq System. In the paper's pipeline: In a later analysis, tens of millions of unique TCR beta chains were counted across the 650 to 700 repertoires, and roughly 9.9 million of these chains were shared by at least two donors. Raw reads were error-corrected and collapsed into unique sequences by a nearest-neighbor algorithm in which closely related sequences were merged to remove PCR and sequencing errors. To assign V, D and J gene segments, CDR3 sequences were aligned to IMGT reference sequences. For a sequence to be retained, a match of at least six nucleotides to both a V gene segment and a J gene segment was required. A rearrangement was called productive if the CDR3 had no stop codons and remained in frame with V and J, and every other rearrangement was called non-productive. CDR3 was defined according to IMGT convention as the region running from the second conserved V-encoded cysteine to the conserved J-encoded phenylalanine. In an earlier analysis of some 550 of the donors, sequences lacking an unambiguous match to a single V gene segment were excluded. An earlier analysis of several hundred of the donors classified V segments as functional when productive rearrangements were above 56.7% and as segregating when the standard deviation between donors was above 5%. A statistical classification framework was developed to diagnose cytomegalovirus status using the catalog of TCR beta chain sequences. In a later analysis, TCR nucleotide sequences were compared against IMGT/GENE-DB human TR gene sequences so that V and J genes could be assigned. In a later analysis, CDR3 sequences and most-parsimonious VDJ recombination scenarios were assigned using the TCRdist pipeline. In a later analysis, each TCR beta chain was defined by its CDR3 amino acid sequence together with its V-gene family, and reads without a unique V-gene family were excluded. In a later analysis, approximately 590 highly shared, low-generation-probability nucleotide sequences were removed to address suspected cross-contamination and a sequencing artifact. In a later analysis, a clonal expansion index for each public chain was calculated from normalized within-repertoire ranks of inferred template counts. Generation probabilities in a later analysis came from a VDJ recombination model fitted to out-of-frame rearrangements, and those results were checked against IGoR. In a later analysis, TCR-TCR, TCR-HLA and TCR-CMV co-occurrence was scored with hypergeometric tests, and a repertoire-size bias correction was applied to TCR pairs. To estimate false discovery rates, a later analysis permuted the HLA or CMV assignments 20 times. In a later analysis, co-occurring TCRs were grouped using DBSCAN, with TCRdist sequence similarity added in when clustering inside HLA-allele-positive subsets. Co-occurrence clustering excluded repertoires with fewer than 30,000 or more than 120,000 public chains, plus five with anomalous nucleotide sharing. In TCRdb, the immuneACCESS table is reduced to in-frame sequences with V and J assigned. These tables do not hold every clone; where another copy was compared, an unresolved V gene accounts for under half, and the others remain unexplained. V, J and clone size derive from that table, while D and trimming were established from the DNA sequence. This sample has tens of thousands of clones in its table, and about 66% of those were observed once. The ten largest clones take up around a fifth of the sample.

Broader findings and caveats from the paper: In this cohort, only TCR beta chains were sequenced, and detectable features were limited by the absence of alpha or paired-chain data. While some public TCRs were present in many individuals, most TCR sequences turned up only very rarely across donors. A further reported finding was that TCR beta sequences accurately predicted the HLA-A and HLA-B alleles for most subjects in the first cohort. According to a later analysis, most CMV-associated TCR beta chains appeared to be HLA-restricted, and the HLA associations seemed to be driven largely by CMV exposure. Three of the identified cytomegalovirus-associated TCR beta chains were confirmed in vitro to be specific for cytomegalovirus antigens. The only immune exposure information available for the cohort was CMV serostatus. A cluster of highly shared sequence variants was judged likely to be a technical artifact of the sequencing pipeline. In the study, roughly 160 TCR beta chains were listed as associated with cytomegalovirus. Sequencing depth was assumed to be roughly uniform across donors in the presence/absence analyses, though that assumption may not hold. When HLA alleles, especially DR and DQ, strongly co-occurred, TCR associations were difficult to assign to individual alleles. In a later analysis, some 18,000 TCR beta sequences were associated with specific HLA alleles at a false discovery rate of 0.05. In both the original and validation cohorts, the classifier was reported to diagnose cytomegalovirus status with high specificity and sensitivity. Because counts were too low, seventeen rarely observed V segments, including chromosome 9 orphons, were left out of the earlier analysis of some 600 of the donors. It was suggested by the authors that the approach could potentially be generalized to other disease states and immunological phenotypes. A later genetic analysis associated a missense DCLRE1C variant with V-gene and J-gene trimming of TCR beta chains, and an independent cohort replicated the association. A later analysis found that TCR association rates varied across HLA loci, with DRB1 alleles showing the most associated TCRs and HLA-C alleles the fewest. Because the 87-base-pair reads could not distinguish some IMGT-functional V segments, including TRBV6-2 and TRBV6-3, those segments were excluded. Broadly in line with IMGT annotations, most TCR beta V segments showed up in productive rearrangements about 87% or about 30% of the time in an earlier analysis of 587 of the donors. Because some donors lacked HLA typing at each locus, the association tests relied only on the typed subset. In a later analysis, HLA-associated TCR beta chains showed more clonal expansion and lower generation probabilities than non-associated chains that were equally common. A later analysis reported that several top co-occurrence clusters appeared linked to parvovirus B19, influenza, CMV and Epstein-Barr virus. Correlated functional status among segregating V segments might reflect linkage disequilibrium, but an unknown experimental factor could not be ruled out. In a later genetic analysis, fewer N-insertions in productive TCRs were reported among donors in an Asian-associated ancestry cluster than the approximately 630-donor mean.

The source is a woman between 45 and 60 years old in good health and CMV-seropositive. Material: PBMCs. The chain employs TRBV27 and TRBJ1-1, with the D gene not confidently named. The CDR3 has the sequence CASSLQVPVSTEAFF. The nucleotide sequence is TGTGCCAGCAGTTTACAGGTCCCCGTTAGCACTGAAGCTTTCTTT.